The 26 T cell receptor beta chains below were found in one sample sequenced in a study of blood T cell repertoires in COVID-19. Only in-frame clones appear in the TCRdb table, and some are missing; sequencing was by immunoSEQ multiplex PCR. The sample contains fewer than 45,000 clones, approximately 87% of which appear only once. Sequences were obtained from peripheral blood. The source is a man older than 75 with active COVID-19.

The chain carries TRBV27 and TRBJ1-6, with a possible D match to TRBD1 (6 bases). Germline V gene data show CDR1 as MNHEY and CDR2 as SMNVEV (reference sequence). CDR3 length: 14 residues. Trimming removed 2 bases from V and 8 bases from J, with 10 bases in between. Here the CDR3 DNA reads TGTGCCAGCAGTTTAGAGGGACATCATTCACCCCTCCACTTT. Translating gives CASSLEGHHSPLHF.

The J gene is TRBJ2-7, the V gene TRBV6-6; 13 bases fit TRBD2. Trimming at V came to 5 bases and at J to 2 bases, leaving 9 bases not matched to a gene. CDR3 length equals 17 residues. CDR1 is MNHNY and CDR2 is SVGAGI in the germline V gene (reference sequence). Here the CDR3 reads CASSRWTSGSRPYEQYF. The DNA of the CDR3 is TGTGCCAGCAGTCGATGGACTAGCGGGAGCCGTCCCTACGAGCAGTACTTC.

This chain joins TRBV18 and TRBJ2-1, with 7 positions matching TRBD2. The CDR3 contains 15 residues. V lost 3 bases to trimming and J lost 2 bases; unmatched junction nucleotides: 4. Germline V gene data show CDR1 as KGHSH and CDR2 as LQKENI. The CDR3 spells CASSPTGTTYNEQFF. The CDR3 nucleotides are TGTGCCAGCTCACCGACCGGGACTACCTACAATGAGCAGTTCTTC. Combining the CDR3 with reference TRBV18 and TRBJ2-1 gives the whole variable domain NAGVMQNPRHLVRRRGQEARLRCSPMKGHSHVYWYRQLPEEGLKFMVYLQKENIIDESGMPKERFSAEFPKEGPSILRIQQVVRGDSAAYFCASSPTGTTYNEQFFGPGTRLTVL.

This clone was seen only a few times. This chain connects TRBV6-1 to TRBJ1-1; 8 bases agree with TRBD1. Germline V gene sequence: CDR1 MNHNS, CDR2 SASEGT. V shed 3 bases, J shed 4 bases, and the junction held 4 bases outside the gene matches. The CDR3 loop spans 14 amino acids. The CDR3 region has the DNA TGTGCCAGCAGTGACCAGGGGGCCCCCACTGAAGCTTTCTTT. It translates to CASSDQGAPTEAFF.

The rearrangement links TRBV10-3 to TRBJ1-2; possible D gene TRBD1, 6 bases. CDR1 is ENHRY, CDR2 SYGVKD, per germline. The germline V and J ends were trimmed by 11 bases and 1 base, with 14 bases remaining between them. The CDR3 is 13 amino acids. CDR3 sequence: CALRDTFNYGYTF. In nucleotides, the CDR3 is TGTGCCCTAAGGGACACCTTTAACTATGGCTACACCTTC.

This clone was counted a few times. This chain joins TRBV2 and TRBJ1-3; D gene uncertain. Deletions cut 4 bases from V and 8 bases from J, with 6 bases between. CDR1 is SNHLY and CDR2 is FYNNEI in the germline V gene. The CDR3 spans 11 residues. CDR3 nucleotide sequence: TGTGCCAGCAGTGTCGGGGACACCATATATTTT. It encodes CASSVGDTIYF.

The genes are TRBV7-8 and TRBJ2-1; perhaps TRBD1 as D (5 bases). Germline assignment: CDR1 SGHVS and CDR2 FQNEAQ. Trimming stripped 5 bases from V and 4 bases from J, with 9 bases between. This CDR3 has 13 amino acids. As DNA, the CDR3 is TGTGCCAGCAGCACGACAGTGTACAATGAGCAGTTCTTC. Its translation is CASSTTVYNEQFF.

This rearrangement joins TRBV19 to TRBJ2-2; D perhaps matches TRBD2 (6 bases). This CDR3 contains 18 residues. Trimming pared 0 bases from V and 1 base from J, leaving 15 bases between. Per the germline V gene, CDR1 is LNHDA and CDR2 is SQIVND (reference sequence). The CDR3 sequence: CASSIDPVVAENTGELFF. The CDR3 DNA reads TGTGCCAGTAGTATAGATCCGGTGGTAGCGGAGAACACCGGGGAGCTGTTTTTT.

About this clone itself: The same CDR3 also results from other DNA sequences found in this sample. The genes are TRBV30 and TRBJ1-6; maybe TRBD1 (6 bases). Between the trimmed V and J ends, which lost 0 bases and 6 bases, there was a span of 6 bases. The CDR3 has 13 amino acids. The V gene's germline CDR1 is GTSNPN and CDR2 SVGIG (reference sequence). The CDR3 here is CAWSVQGNSPLHF. CDR3 nucleotides: TGTGCCTGGAGTGTACAGGGTAATTCACCCCTCCACTTT.

The chain recombines TRBV6-5 with TRBJ2-7, with D unclear. Trimming left V 2 bases short and J 2 bases short, with 7 bases between. CDR1 MNHEY and CDR2 SVGAGI come from the germline V gene. The CDR3 is 13 residues long. This CDR3 is CASSYEAAYEQYF. Here the CDR3 DNA reads TGTGCCAGCAGTTACGAGGCAGCCTACGAGCAGTACTTC.

The chain couples TRBV19 to TRBJ2-5; 11 positions match TRBD2. Germline V CDR1 and CDR2: LNHDA, SQIVND (reference sequence). Trimming removed 5 bases from V and 5 bases from J; junction bases left unmatched: 10. The CDR3 is 16 amino acids. DNA of the CDR3: TGTGCCAGTAGTCCCGGACTAGCGGGCCCCTGGGAGACCCAGTACTTC. It translates to CASSPGLAGPWETQYF.

The rearrangement links TRBV6-4 to TRBJ2-5; 10 bases line up with TRBD2. Trimming cost V 7 bases and J 5 bases; bases outside gene matches: 16. Germline CDR1 MRHNA, CDR2 SNTAGT. This CDR3 contains 17 residues. The CDR3 DNA sequence: TGTGCCAGCAACCCTCCACTAGCGGGGAGAATTAGGGAGACCCAGTACTTC. It specifies CASNPPLAGRIRETQYF.

The V gene is TRBV3-1 (or the pseudogene TRBV3-2), the J gene TRBJ2-5, with a weak D call TRBD2 (6 bases). This CDR3 comprises 15 residues. Deletions cut 1 base from V and 5 bases from J, with 14 bases between. The germline V gene has CDR1 LGHDT and CDR2 YNNKEL (reference sequence). The DNA of the CDR3 is TGTGCCAGCAGCCAAGGGGGGGAGACCTGGGAGACCCAGTACTTC. Its translation is CASSQGGETWETQYF.

In regard to this clone: The junction departs from germline at one end; a sequencing error may be responsible. The chain joins TRBV18 to TRBJ1-6; D remains ambiguous. This CDR3 has 17 amino acids. Germline loops: CDR1 KGHSH, CDR2 LQKENI. The CDR3 spells CASSPRSPLSDNSPLHF. For the CDR3, the DNA is TGTGCCAGCTCACCACGTTCCCCACTCTCCGATAATTCACCCCTCCACTTT.

This clone was seen just once. The chain is built from TRBV5-5 and TRBJ2-5; the match to TRBD2 covers 9 bases. This CDR3 is built from 16 residues. Germline loops: CDR1 SGHKS, CDR2 YYEKEE (reference sequence). The V and J ends lost 5 bases and 5 bases, in that order; junction bases with no gene match: 13. The CDR3 loop is CASSSAGGQAGETQYF. The CDR3 nucleotides read TGTGCCAGCAGTTCAGCGGGGGGCCAGGCTGGCGAGACCCAGTACTTC.

J is TRBJ1-2 and V is TRBV28, with TRBD1 matching over 8 bases. The trim removed 0 bases at V and 8 bases at J, leaving 11 bases unmatched. The CDR3 is 16 residues long. CDR1 is MDHEN, CDR2 SYDVKM, per germline. CDR3 in amino acids: CASSLWGDRGSRGYTF. The CDR3 DNA reads as TGTGCCAGCAGTTTATGGGGCGACAGGGGAAGTCGGGGCTACACCTTC.

A few counts support this clone. CDR3 nucleotide sequence: TGTGCCAGCAGTCCCCCCGCGGGGGTGAGAGAGCAGTTCTTC. Its protein is CASSPPAGVREQFF. J is TRBJ2-1 and V is TRBV6-2 or TRBV6-3; 7 bases match TRBD2. V lost 5 bases to trimming and J lost 10 bases; unmatched junction nucleotides: 11. The CDR3 is 14 residues long. The germline V gene has CDR1 MNHEY and CDR2 SVGEGT.

This rearrangement joins TRBV19 to TRBJ2-1, with a weak D call TRBD2 (6 bases). CDR1 is LNHDA, CDR2 SQIVND, per germline (reference sequence). The CDR3 extends over 15 amino acids. V lost 4 bases to trimming and J lost 0 bases, with 10 bases between them. The CDR3 coding sequence is TGTGCCAGTAGTACGGACGGGAGCTCCTACAATGAGCAGTTCTTC. It is translated as CASSTDGSSYNEQFF.

The chain recombines TRBV19 with TRBJ2-5; TRBD2 matches 13 bases. Trimming took 4 bases from V and 1 from J; bases not matched to a gene: 6. This CDR3 has 17 amino acids. Germline V gives CDR1 LNHDA, CDR2 SQIVND (reference sequence). As DNA, the CDR3 is TGTGCCAGTAGTACTAGGACTAGCGGGAGTATCCAAGAGACCCAGTACTTC. Protein product: CASSTRTSGSIQETQYF. The complete variable domain, with remaining parts taken from reference TRBV19 and TRBJ2-5, reads DGGITQSPKYLFRKEGQNVTLSCEQNLNHDAMYWYRQDPGQGLRLIYYSQIVNDFQKGDIAEGYSVSREKKESFPLTVTSAQKNPTAFYLCASSTRTSGSIQETQYFGPGTRLLVL.

In DNA form, the CDR3 reads TGTGCCACCAGCAGCCACCGGGGAAGGGAGACCCAGTACTTC. Its translation: CATSSHRGRETQYF. The chain has TRBV15 and TRBJ2-5; weak D call: TRBD2 (5 bases). V lost 3 bases and J 5 bases, leaving 13 bases between the germline ends. The CDR3 extends over 14 amino acids. CDR1 LNHNV and CDR2 YYDKDF come from the germline V gene (reference sequence).

The V call is TRBV28, the J call TRBJ1-5; 10 nucleotides align to TRBD1. The CDR3 contains 15 residues. Trimming removed 6 bases from V and 2 bases from J; junction bases left unmatched: 4. Germline CDR1 and CDR2: MDHEN and SYDVKM. In DNA form, the CDR3 reads TGTGCCAGCAGCTCCGGGACAGGGGGCAATCAGCCCCAGCATTTT. Translating gives CASSSGTGGNQPQHF.

The gene calls are TRBV28 and TRBJ1-1, with D possibly matching TRBD1 (5 bases). This CDR3 spans 13 amino acids. Germline CDR1 reads MDHEN; CDR2 reads SYDVKM. V lost 4 bases to trimming and J lost 6 bases, with 12 bases between them. CDR3 nucleotides: TGTGCCAGCAGTTCAGGGTGGTGGGCTGAAGCTTTCTTT. Translating gives CASSSGWWAEAFF.

The chain has TRBV4-1 and TRBJ2-7; 8 positions agree with TRBD2. Germline V gives CDR1 MGHRA, CDR2 YSYEKL. CDR3 length: 18 residues. Trimming cost V 0 bases and J 3 bases; bases outside gene matches: 13. CDR3 nucleotides: TGCGCCAGCAGCCAAGATAGCGGTGGTCGGGAGGGCCTCTACGAGCAGTACTTC. Translated, it gives CASSQDSGGREGLYEQYF.

This rearrangement joins TRBV5-4 to TRBJ2-2; a weak D match, TRBD1 (6 bases). Trimming took off 5 bases at V and 7 bases at J, with 9 bases between the two ends. Germline CDR1 is SGHNT and CDR2 is YYREEE (reference sequence). This CDR3 has 12 residues. The CDR3 bases are TGTGCCAGCAGACAGGGAAACGGGGAGCTGTTTTTT. Amino acid sequence: CASRQGNGELFF.

CDR3 sequence (DNA): TGCGCCAGCAGCCAAGAGCCAGGGGGAGACACTGAAGCTTTCTTT. Amino acid sequence: CASSQEPGGDTEAFF. The V and J genes are TRBV4-3 and TRBJ1-1; TRBD1 matches at 7 bases. The CDR3 consists of 15 residues. V lost 0 bases, J lost 3 bases, and 4 bases stayed unmatched. The germline CDR1 and CDR2 sequences are LGHNA and YSLEER.

The chain recombines TRBV5-6 with TRBJ2-5; possible D gene TRBD2, 6 bases. The V and J ends lost 2 bases and 3 bases respectively, with 14 bases between them. There are 15 residues in the CDR3. In germline, CDR1 is SGHDT, CDR2 YYEEEE. The CDR3 DNA reads as TGTGCCAGCAGCTTATTTGTTAGCGGCGAAGAGACCCAGTACTTC. Its protein product is CASSLFVSGEETQYF.